This T cell receptor (beta chain) was observed in a study of regulatory T cells in long-lasting Graves disease. Study-wide findings and caveats: Those with persistent disease had in common more public clonotypes (2,741) than new patients (966). Newly diagnosed Graves' patients exceeded persistent ones in TCR diversity.

In building TCR beta libraries, iRepertoire HTBI primers were used together with Arm-PCR of CDR3 regions. From the multiplex PCR reads, TCRdb called clonotypes with MiXCR, one entry per CDR3 protein. The sample records 450,000 to 700,000 distinct CDR3 sequences, about 14% being singletons. Noted time point: newly diagnosed GD, antithyroid drugs for less than 3 months. PBMC-extracted RNA yielded the TCR library. Graves' disease diagnosis used American Thyroid Association guidelines. CDR3 size: 14 residues. Germline CDR1 LNHDA, CDR2 SQIVND (reference sequence). Trimming took off 7 bases at V and 6 bases at J, with 17 bases between the two ends. This clonotype has ten or more counts. What it recognizes is unknown. The same data also went into a second study, on T cells in Graves' hyperthyroidism and ophthalmopathy. From that study: HTBI primers drove first-round RT-PCR of the TCR CDR3.

This chain uses TRBV19 with TRBJ2-3; TRBD1 might be the D (6 bases). This receptor was identified in a young man with Graves disease. The sequences come from peripheral blood mononuclear cells (PBMCs), collected at new diagnosis, from a patient treated with antithyroid drugs. The CDR3 here is CASKLDRKRDTQYF. The CDR3 nucleotides read TGTGCCAGTAAATTGGACAGAAAGCGGGATACGCAGTATTTT.